A single sample gave rise to the 8 T cell receptor beta chains below, sequenced in a study of blood T cell repertoires in COVID-19. Sequencing used immunoSEQ multiplex PCR; TCRdb keeps in-frame clones, though not all of them. This table holds about 150,000 clones, approximately 80% found once. The sample was peripheral blood. The origin of the receptors is a man in his 60s with acute or convalescent COVID-19.

This clone came up a few times. Other DNA sequences of this sample code for an identical CDR3. The rearrangement links TRBV9 to TRBJ1-2; weak D call: TRBD1 (5 bases). Germline V gene sequence: CDR1 SGDLS, CDR2 YYNGEE. The ends were cut back, 0 bases at V and 2 bases at J, with 5 bases in the middle. There are 13 residues in the CDR3. Here the CDR3 reads CASSVDRNYGYTF. The CDR3 nucleotides are TGTGCCAGCAGCGTAGACAGGAACTATGGCTACACCTTC.

The gene calls are TRBV21-1 and TRBJ1-5; the DNA was not used to check the table's D call, TRBD1. TRBV21-1 is recorded as a pseudogene. CDR3 length: 17 residues. CDR3 nucleotide sequence: TGTGCCAGCAGCGGGCGTACAGGGGGACCTAGCAATCAGCCCCAGCATTTT. Translating it yields CASSGRTGGPSNQPQHF.

In its sample, this clone was seen a few times. This chain uses TRBV6-2 or TRBV6-3 with TRBJ1-1; D unresolved. There are 14 residues in the CDR3. The V gene lost 6 bases and the J gene lost 4 bases, with 15 bases spanning the gap. From germline, CDR1 is MNHEY and CDR2 SVGEGT. This CDR3 is CASSREARGTEAFF. The CDR3 nucleotides are TGTGCCAGCAGCCGGGAGGCCCGCGGCACTGAAGCTTTCTTT.

This clone was recorded a few times. This rearrangement joins TRBV4-1 to TRBJ1-2; D is undetermined. This CDR3 comprises 15 residues. The V and J ends lost 0 bases and 4 bases respectively, with 12 bases between them. CDR1 and CDR2 from the germline V gene are MGHRA and YSYEKL. In DNA form, the CDR3 reads TGCGCCAGCAGCCAAGAATGGAGGGATATCTATGGCTACACCTTC. This encodes CASSQEWRDIYGYTF.

The CDR3 bases are TGCGCCAGCAGTGAGTCGAGTGAGGCAATTGCGTACACCTTC. It is translated as CASSESSEAIAYTF. V gene TRBV10-1 combines with J gene TRBJ1-2, with no clear D. V was cut by 0 bases and J by 11 bases, with 16 bases left in between. Germline V gives CDR1 WNHNN, CDR2 SYGVQD (reference sequence). This CDR3 is built from 14 residues.

V gene TRBV6-5 combines with J gene TRBJ2-5; weak D call: TRBD2 (6 bases). This CDR3 region has 15 residues. From germline, CDR1 is MNHEY and CDR2 SVGAGI. Trimming pared 0 bases from V and 4 bases from J, leaving 12 bases between. CDR3 in DNA: TGTGCCAGCAGTTACTCGATGTGGGGAGGAGAGACCCAGTACTTC. Protein: CASSYSMWGGETQYF.

The chain is built from TRBV5-1 and TRBJ1-1, with D perhaps matching TRBD1 (5 bases). The germline V and J ends were trimmed by 4 bases and 0 bases, with 13 bases remaining between them. This CDR3 has 15 residues. In germline, CDR1 is SGHRS, CDR2 YFSETQ. CDR3 DNA sequence: TGCGCCAGCAGCCCAGGGTTGGAGATGAACACTGAAGCTTTCTTT. Translation: CASSPGLEMNTEAFF.

The chain employs TRBV19 and TRBJ2-5; 11 bases are shared with TRBD1. V gave up 6 bases and J gave up 2 bases; unmatched junction bases: 5. The CDR3 has 15 residues. The germline V gene has CDR1 LNHDA and CDR2 SQIVND (reference sequence). Here the CDR3 reads CASSTGQGAQETQYF. The CDR3 nucleotides read TGTGCCAGTAGCACCGGACAGGGGGCACAAGAGACCCAGTACTTC.